Each of the 29 T cell receptor beta chains below was sequenced from the same sample in a study of cytomegalovirus exposure and HLA in healthy donors. Amplification used 60 Vbeta primers and 13 Jbeta primers. The table came from immunoSEQ multiplex PCR; TCRdb's copy has only in-frame clones and leaves some out. The sample has some 130,000 clones, 80% seen once. Sequencing was carried out using PBMCs. These TCRs come from a man aged 25 to 40 in good health and CMV-seronegative.

The genes are TRBV13 and TRBJ2-1; 8 bases map to TRBD2. J was trimmed by 7 bases and V by 2 bases; bases with no gene match: 10. Germline V gene lookup returns CDR1 PRHDT and CDR2 FYEKMQ (reference sequence). CDR3 size: 16 residues. CDR3 region: CASSLYFGRARNEQFF. CDR3 sequence (DNA): TGTGCCAGCAGCTTATATTTCGGGAGGGCCCGGAATGAGCAGTTCTTC.

The rearrangement links TRBV30 to TRBJ1-1; D is possibly TRBD1 (5 bases). This CDR3 is 13 amino acids long. Trimming shortened V by 0 bases and J by 5 bases, and 10 bases separated the two germline ends. Germline loops: CDR1 GTSNPN, CDR2 SVGIG (reference sequence). The CDR3 loop reads CAWSVGGGTEAFF. The CDR3 bases are TGTGCCTGGAGTGTCGGGGGAGGTACTGAAGCTTTCTTT.

This clone was seen only once. The chain uses TRBV29-1 and TRBJ2-1; D might be TRBD2 (5 bases). Per the germline V gene, CDR1 is SQVTM and CDR2 is ANQGSEA. Trimming took 7 bases from V and 4 from J, leaving 14 bases between them. CDR3 length: 13 amino acids. The CDR3 loop is CSAERTDYNEQFF. CDR3 coding DNA: TGCAGCGCTGAGCGGACTGATTACAATGAGCAGTTCTTC.

The chain employs TRBV7-2 and TRBJ2-3; 10 positions match TRBD2. With V trimmed by 7 bases and J by 5 bases, 3 bases remained unmatched. Germline V gene lookup returns CDR1 SGHTA and CDR2 FQGNSA. The CDR3 has 13 amino acids. CDR3 amino acids: CASIRLAGDTQYF. The CDR3 nucleotides are TGTGCCAGCATTCGACTAGCGGGAGATACGCAGTATTTT.

This sequence joins TRBV6-1 and TRBJ2-5; the D is unclear. Looked up from germline, CDR1 is MNHNS and CDR2 is SASEGT. The CDR3 is 11 amino acids. With 5 bases removed from V and 4 bases from J, the gap between germline ends came to 5 bases. The CDR3 DNA sequence: TGTGCCAGCAGTCACTCAGAGACCCAGTACTTC. Amino acid sequence: CASSHSETQYF.

This clone was detected ten times or more. The rearrangement uses TRBV6-5 and TRBJ2-1; a weak D match, TRBD1 (5 bases). The CDR3 covers 13 residues. Germline loops: CDR1 MNHEY, CDR2 SVGAGI. With 8 bases removed from V and 2 bases from J, the gap between germline ends came to 10 bases. The CDR3: CASSRTTYNEQFF. The DNA for the CDR3 is TGTGCCAGCTCCCGGACAACCTACAATGAGCAGTTCTTC.

The chain is built from TRBV28 and TRBJ2-1, with 12 bases aligning to TRBD2. Trimming cost V 7 bases and J 0 bases; bases outside gene matches: 10. CDR3 length: 18 amino acids. Per germline, CDR1 MDHEN and CDR2 SYDVKM. The CDR3 sequence is CASTLPGLAGPSYNEQFF. For the CDR3, the DNA is TGTGCCAGCACCCTGCCGGGACTAGCGGGCCCCTCCTACAATGAGCAGTTCTTC.

V is TRBV30 and J is TRBJ2-3; weak D call: TRBD2 (5 bases). Germline V gene lookup returns CDR1 GTSNPN and CDR2 SVGIG (reference sequence). The CDR3 length is 14 residues. Trimming took 8 bases from V and 2 from J, leaving 17 bases between them. The DNA of the CDR3 is TGTGCCCAGAACTCCGAGACTAACACAGATACGCAGTATTTT. Protein product: CAQNSETNTDTQYF.

The chain uses TRBV5-1 and TRBJ2-2, with D perhaps matching TRBD2 (5 bases). Germline loops: CDR1 SGHRS, CDR2 YFSETQ. The V end lost 0 bases, the J end lost 5 bases, and 14 bases lay between the germline ends. The CDR3 has 16 residues. The CDR3 bases are TGCGCCAGCAGCTTGGATGTGGGAGTGGTAACCGGGGAGCTGTTTTTT. Its translation is CASSLDVGVVTGELFF.

The chain carries TRBV2 and TRBJ2-7; 10 nucleotides agree with TRBD1. Germline V CDR1 and CDR2: SNHLY, FYNNEI. This CDR3 is built from 14 residues. The V and J ends lost 9 bases and 5 bases, in that order; junction bases with no gene match: 10. The CDR3 bases are TGTGCCAGTTCTCTTTCCGGGACAGGGGACGAGCAGTACTTC. Translating gives CASSLSGTGDEQYF.

This clone was seen a handful of times. This chain connects TRBV7-9 to TRBJ1-1, with D perhaps TRBD1 (5 bases). Between the trimmed V and J ends, which lost 5 bases and 2 bases, there was a span of 15 bases. Germline V lookup: CDR1 SEHNR, CDR2 FQNEAQ (reference sequence). The CDR3 contains 15 residues. The CDR3 region is CASSRGDRRNTEAFF. As DNA, the CDR3 is TGTGCCAGCAGCCGCGGAGACAGAAGAAACACTGAAGCTTTCTTT.

The V gene is TRBV7-2, the J gene TRBJ2-5; D gene unclear. Germline V lookup: CDR1 SGHTA, CDR2 FQGNSA. The CDR3 runs to 12 residues. The V and J ends lost 1 base and 6 bases respectively, with 6 bases between them. Written as DNA, the CDR3 is TGTGCCAGCAGCTTAGGTGTAAAGACCCAGTACTTC. Residues: CASSLGVKTQYF.

The V and J genes are TRBV28 and TRBJ1-1; tentatively, D is TRBD1 (5 bases). Germline V lookup: CDR1 MDHEN, CDR2 SYDVKM. This CDR3 contains 13 residues. Between the trimmed V and J ends, which lost 4 bases and 4 bases, there was a span of 10 bases. CDR3 region: CASSSLRGTEAFF. CDR3 nucleotide sequence: TGTGCCAGCAGTTCATTAAGGGGCACTGAAGCTTTCTTT. The full variable domain, its missing parts supplied by reference TRBV28 and TRBJ1-1, is DVKVTQSSRYLVKRTGEKVFLECVQDMDHENMFWYRQDPGLGLRLIYFSYDVKMKEKGDIPEGYSVSREKKERFSLILESASTNQTSMYLCASSSLRGTEAFFGQGTRLTVV.

V usage is TRBV4-1 and J usage is TRBJ1-5, with D unclear. Per germline, CDR1 MGHRA and CDR2 YSYEKL. CDR3 length: 17 residues. Trimming removed 3 bases at V and 7 bases at J, with 22 bases between. The CDR3 spells CASSHKPLTERDQPQHF. CDR3 sequence (DNA): TGCGCCAGCAGCCATAAACCTTTAACAGAGAGAGACCAGCCCCAGCATTTT.

Here the CDR3 reads CASSIGGTTDEQYF. The CDR3 DNA reads as TGTGCCAGCAGTATCGGGGGGACTACGGACGAGCAGTACTTC. The V call is TRBV28, the J call TRBJ2-5; 7 positions match TRBD2. The DNA end is more similar to TRBJ2-7, so the J call may be wrong. Germline V gene lookup returns CDR1 MDHEN and CDR2 SYDVKM. The CDR3 runs 14 residues.

The V and J genes are TRBV2 and TRBJ2-7; TRBD2 aligns across 11 bases. The V gene's germline CDR1 is SNHLY and CDR2 FYNNEI. The CDR3 runs 17 residues. The trim removed 6 bases at V and 3 bases at J, leaving 13 bases unmatched. The CDR3 protein is CASRELAGDVVNYEQYF. CDR3 DNA: TGTGCCAGCAGGGAACTAGCGGGGGATGTGGTAAACTACGAGCAGTACTTC.

This clone has just one count. The CDR3 DNA reads as TGTGCCAGCTCACCACTTTTTCATGAAGCTTTCTTT. It specifies CASSPLFHEAFF. The chain carries TRBV18 and TRBJ1-1; D ambiguous. Germline-derived CDR1 and CDR2 are KGHSH and LQKENI. The CDR3 sequence is 12 residues long. V was clipped by 1 base and J by 7 bases, with 7 bases between them. The variable domain in full, with the rest retrieved from reference TRBV18 and TRBJ1-1, is NAGVMQNPRHLVRRRGQEARLRCSPMKGHSHVYWYRQLPEEGLKFMVYLQKENIIDESGMPKERFSAEFPKEGPSILRIQQVVRGDSAAYFCASSPLFHEAFFGQGTRLTVV.

The CDR3 nucleotides are TGTGCCAGCAGCTTAGGTGGGAGGGTCGGAGAGCAGTACTTC. Residues: CASSLGGRVGEQYF. The chain uses TRBV11-2 and TRBJ2-7; 7 bases line up with TRBD2. This CDR3 comprises 14 residues. Germline V gene data show CDR1 as SGHAT and CDR2 as FQNNGV. Trimming at V came to 1 base and at J to 7 bases, leaving 7 bases not matched to a gene.

The V and J genes are TRBV10-3 and TRBJ2-7; 7 nucleotides agree with TRBD2. The CDR3 runs 16 residues. Germline trimming cut 4 bases from V and 4 bases from J; bases unmatched to any gene: 13. Germline V lookup: CDR1 ENHRY, CDR2 SYGVKD. Here the CDR3 DNA reads TGTGCCATCAGTGCCTTACCCGGGACTATCAGTTACGAGCAGTACTTC. It specifies CAISALPGTISYEQYF.

The chain joins TRBV7-8 to TRBJ1-1; D call uncertain. The germline V gene has CDR1 SGHVS and CDR2 FQNEAQ. Trimming removed 2 bases from V and 2 bases from J, with 18 bases in between. The CDR3 spans 17 residues. CDR3 loop: CASSLIPMGRLNTEAFF. CDR3 nucleotide sequence: TGTGCCAGCAGCTTAATCCCCATGGGCAGACTAAACACTGAAGCTTTCTTT.

The chain joins TRBV7-9 to TRBJ1-3, with TRBD1 as a possible D gene (6 bases). Between the trimmed V and J ends, which lost 7 bases and 0 bases, there was a span of 16 bases. CDR1 SEHNR and CDR2 FQNEAQ come from the germline V gene (reference sequence). This CDR3 is built from 16 residues. CDR3 loop: CASILAGTLSGNTIYF. CDR3 DNA: TGTGCCAGCATTCTAGCAGGGACACTCTCTGGAAACACCATATATTTT. Full variable domain (rest looked up from reference TRBV7-9 and TRBJ1-3): DTGVSQNPRHKITKRGQNVTFRCDPISEHNRLYWYRQTLGQGPEFLTYFQNEAQLEKSRLLSDRFSAERPKGSFSTLEIQRTEQGDSAMYLCASILAGTLSGNTIYFGEGSWLTVV.

V and J are TRBV5-1 and TRBJ1-5; D uncertain. The CDR3 sequence is 13 residues long. Germline CDR1 reads SGHRS; CDR2 reads YFSETQ. V lost 4 bases and J 5 bases, leaving 10 bases between the germline ends. CDR3 in DNA: TGCGCCAGCAGCCCCTCCCCCGATCAGCCCCAGCATTTT. Its protein product is CASSPSPDQPQHF.

The V call is TRBV30, the J call TRBJ1-1; the D gene is possibly TRBD1 (5 bases). Trimming left V 7 bases short and J 1 base short, with 7 bases between. CDR1 is GTSNPN, CDR2 SVGIG, per germline (reference sequence). CDR3 length: 11 amino acids. In nucleotides, the CDR3 is TGTGCCTACACAGGGAACACTGAAGCTTTCTTT. This sequence encodes CAYTGNTEAFF.

V gene TRBV6-5 combines with J gene TRBJ2-1; tentative D call: TRBD2 (6 bases). V was pared by 0 bases and J by 5 bases, with 11 bases between. Germline V gene data show CDR1 as MNHEY and CDR2 as SVGAGI. The CDR3 is 15 amino acids. This chain's CDR3 is CASSYSSAGNNEQFF. The CDR3 DNA sequence: TGTGCCAGCAGTTACTCCTCGGCGGGAAACAATGAGCAGTTCTTC.

The V and J genes are TRBV10-1 and TRBJ2-2; TRBD2 is a possible D gene (6 bases). Germline CDR1 is WNHNN and CDR2 is SYGVQD (reference sequence). This CDR3 spans 13 amino acids. The V end lost 6 bases, the J end lost 4 bases, and 9 bases lay between the germline ends. The CDR3: CASRGTSTGELFF. The CDR3 coding sequence is TGCGCCAGCAGGGGGACTTCCACCGGGGAGCTGTTTTTT.

The rearrangement joins TRBV6-5 to TRBJ1-2; D possibly corresponds to TRBD1 (5 bases). Germline values: CDR1 MNHEY, CDR2 SVGAGI. V dropped 6 bases and J dropped 2 bases, with 10 bases sitting between them. The CDR3 runs to 13 residues. CDR3 nucleotides: TGTGCCAGCAGACCTGACAGAAACTATGGCTACACCTTC. Its translation is CASRPDRNYGYTF.

This clone was found a few times. The CDR3 region has the DNA TGTGCCAGCAGAGGTGTAGCTAGCACAGATACGCAGTATTTT. It encodes CASRGVASTDTQYF. This rearrangement joins TRBV27 to TRBJ2-3; D is unclear. Germline-derived CDR1 and CDR2 are MNHEY and SMNVEV (reference sequence). V was shortened by 6 bases and J by 0 bases, with 10 bases between the two germline ends. CDR3 length: 14 residues.

This chain links TRBV15 with TRBJ1-3; 10 bases map to TRBD1. CDR1 and CDR2 (germline): LNHNV, YYDKDF (reference sequence). The CDR3 totals 19 residues. The J segment lost 2 bases and the V segment lost 1 base, leaving 11 bases of the junction unmatched. CDR3 DNA: TGTGCCACCAGCAGAGTCTACGTGACAGGGGGCCGGGCTGGAAACACCATATATTTT. It specifies CATSRVYVTGGRAGNTIYF.

The sample holds a few counts of this clone. The chain employs TRBV28 and TRBJ2-7; no clear D gene. Germline V gene data show CDR1 as MDHEN and CDR2 as SYDVKM. Trimming left V 5 bases short and J 1 base short, with 12 bases between. This CDR3 has 14 residues. In DNA form, the CDR3 reads TGTGCCAGCAGTGACATAGGTCTTTCCTACGAGCAGTACTTC. Residues: CASSDIGLSYEQYF. Supplemented by reference TRBV28 and TRBJ2-7, the full variable domain reads DVKVTQSSRYLVKRTGEKVFLECVQDMDHENMFWYRQDPGLGLRLIYFSYDVKMKEKGDIPEGYSVSREKKERFSLILESASTNQTSMYLCASSDIGLSYEQYFGPGTRLTVT.